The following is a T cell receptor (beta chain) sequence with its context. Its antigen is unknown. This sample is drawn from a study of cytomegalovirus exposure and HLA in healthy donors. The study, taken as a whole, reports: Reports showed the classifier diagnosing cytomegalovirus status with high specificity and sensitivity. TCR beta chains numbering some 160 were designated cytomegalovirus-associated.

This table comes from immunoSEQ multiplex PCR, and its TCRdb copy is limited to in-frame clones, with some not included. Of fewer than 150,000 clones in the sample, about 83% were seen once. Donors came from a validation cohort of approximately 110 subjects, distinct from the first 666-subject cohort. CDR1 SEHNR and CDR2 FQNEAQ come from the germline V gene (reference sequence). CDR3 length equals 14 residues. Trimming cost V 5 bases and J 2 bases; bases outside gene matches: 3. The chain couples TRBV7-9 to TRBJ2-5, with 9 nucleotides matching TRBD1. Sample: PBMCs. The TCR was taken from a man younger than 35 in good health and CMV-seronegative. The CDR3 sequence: CASSPQGAQETQYF. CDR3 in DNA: TGTGCCAGCAGCCCACAGGGGGCGCAAGAGACCCAGTACTTC.